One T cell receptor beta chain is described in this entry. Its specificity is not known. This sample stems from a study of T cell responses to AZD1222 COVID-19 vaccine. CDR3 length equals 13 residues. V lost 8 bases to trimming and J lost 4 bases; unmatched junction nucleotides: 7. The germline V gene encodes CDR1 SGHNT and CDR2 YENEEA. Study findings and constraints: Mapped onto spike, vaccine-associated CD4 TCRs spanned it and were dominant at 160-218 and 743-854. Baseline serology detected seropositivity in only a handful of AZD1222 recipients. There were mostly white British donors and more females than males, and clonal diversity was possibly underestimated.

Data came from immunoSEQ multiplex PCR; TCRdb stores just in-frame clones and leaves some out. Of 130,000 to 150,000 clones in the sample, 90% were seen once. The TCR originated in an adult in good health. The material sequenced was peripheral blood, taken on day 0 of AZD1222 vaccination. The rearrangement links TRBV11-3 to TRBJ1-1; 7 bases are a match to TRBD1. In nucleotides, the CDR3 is TGTGCCAGCCTAGACAGGGTAACCACTGAAGCTTTCTTT. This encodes CASLDRVTTEAFF.